Presented here are 30 T cell receptor beta chains from one specimen sequenced in a study of blood T cell repertoires in COVID-19 (dated by TCRdb to 2018 to 2020). Preparation of the library involved the immunoSEQ multiplex PCR assay. The immuneACCESS repertoire file appears here via TCRdb, limited to in-frame rearrangements. These files lack a portion of the clones; in checked studies, under half of the deficit traces to unresolved V genes, and the cause of the others is not known. This sample has a few hundred thousand clones in its table, and about 89% of those were observed once. The biggest ten clones account for around 0.88% of the sample. Sequenced sample: peripheral blood. These receptor sequences come from a man aged 25-40 years with acute or convalescent COVID-19.

The genes are TRBV27 and TRBJ2-7; TRBD2 matches at 11 bases. This CDR3 comprises 15 residues. After removal of 4 bases from V and 0 bases from J, the junction contained 2 bases not matched to a gene. Germline CDR1 MNHEY, CDR2 SMNVEV (reference sequence). The CDR3 sequence: CASSSTSGGSYEQYF. The CDR3 nucleotides are TGTGCCAGCAGTTCCACTAGCGGGGGCTCCTACGAGCAGTACTTC.

V and J are TRBV27 and TRBJ1-1, with 9 bases fitting TRBD1. The CDR3 extends over 16 amino acids. Trimming at V came to 5 bases and at J to 5 bases, leaving 12 bases not matched to a gene. Germline V lookup: CDR1 MNHEY, CDR2 SMNVEV (reference sequence). CDR3 DNA: TGTGCCAGCAGTCCTTGGACAGGGGCCCTCGGGACTGAAGCTTTCTTT. Protein product: CASSPWTGALGTEAFF.

The chain links TRBV9 to TRBJ1-4; D perhaps matches TRBD1 (5 bases). The CDR3 is 14 residues long. Per the germline V gene, CDR1 is SGDLS and CDR2 is YYNGEE. V was shortened by 2 bases and J by 7 bases, with 12 bases between the two germline ends. The CDR3 nucleotides read TGTGCCAGCAGCGTTGGAGGGGTAGGTGAAAAACTGTTTTTT. Amino acid sequence: CASSVGGVGEKLFF.

This sequence joins TRBV3-1 (or the pseudogene TRBV3-2) and TRBJ2-7, with unresolved D. The V end was cut by 4 bases, the J end by 7 bases, with 8 bases between. The length of the CDR3 is 11 residues. Germline CDR1 and CDR2: LGHDT and YNNKEL (reference sequence). This CDR3 is CASSRLEEQYF. The DNA of the CDR3 is TGTGCCAGCAGCCGTCTCGAGGAGCAGTACTTC.

The gene calls are TRBV4-1 and TRBJ1-6; 9 nucleotides align to TRBD1. The CDR3 extends over 16 amino acids. V lost 6 bases, J lost 9 bases, and 12 bases stayed unmatched. The germline V gene has CDR1 MGHRA and CDR2 YSYEKL. The CDR3 region has the DNA TGCGCCAGCAGGAACCCGGGACAGGGTATTCGTTCACCCCTCCACTTT. It translates to CASRNPGQGIRSPLHF.

The J gene is TRBJ2-3, the V gene TRBV5-5; TRBD1 matches 8 bases. CDR1 is SGHKS, CDR2 YYEKEE, per germline (reference sequence). After removal of 3 bases from V and 0 bases from J, the junction contained 3 bases not matched to a gene. CDR3 length equals 15 residues. This CDR3 is CASSSWTGSTDTQYF. CDR3 sequence (DNA): TGTGCCAGCAGCTCGTGGACAGGGAGCACAGATACGCAGTATTTT.

This clone appeared a few times. V usage is TRBV28 and J usage is TRBJ1-6, with TRBD1 matching over 8 bases. With V trimmed by 3 bases and J by 10 bases, 11 bases remained unmatched. Germline V gene data show CDR1 as MDHEN and CDR2 as SYDVKM. The CDR3 has 16 amino acids. CDR3: CASSFSTGTGGSPLHF. In DNA form, the CDR3 reads TGTGCCAGCAGTTTTTCCACCGGGACAGGAGGGTCACCCCTCCACTTT.

This clone is a singleton in its sample. The chain recombines TRBV3-1 (or the pseudogene TRBV3-2) with TRBJ2-5, with 9 bases aligning to TRBD1. The CDR3 consists of 13 residues. Germline-derived CDR1 and CDR2 are LGHDT and YNNKEL (reference sequence). J was trimmed by 4 bases and V by 6 bases; bases with no gene match: 3. CDR3 sequence reads: CASRDRGRETQYF. In nucleotides, the CDR3 is TGTGCCAGCAGGGACAGGGGAAGAGAGACCCAGTACTTC.

About this clone: Germline is not matched at one junction end, which may reflect a read error. CDR3 residues: CASLPDRVRGANVLTF. The CDR3 nucleotides read TGTGCCAGCTTACCAGACAGGGTGAGAGGGGCCAACGTCCTGACTTTC. V is TRBV18 and J is TRBJ2-6, with 7 bases that match TRBD1. Per germline, CDR1 KGHSH and CDR2 LQKENI. The CDR3 covers 16 residues.

The chain couples TRBV7-2 to TRBJ1-6; no clear D. Trimming left V 2 bases short and J 7 bases short, with 18 bases between. The CDR3 is made up of 17 amino acids. Germline V gene data show CDR1 as SGHTA and CDR2 as FQGNSA. CDR3 amino acids: CASSLRSGFGKNSPLHF. In DNA, the CDR3 is TGTGCCAGCAGCTTACGGTCCGGGTTCGGCAAAAATTCACCCCTCCACTTT. Combining the CDR3 with reference TRBV7-2 and TRBJ1-6 gives the whole variable domain GAGVSQSPSNKVTEKGKDVELRCDPISGHTALYWYRQSLGQGLEFLIYFQGNSAPDKSGLPSDRFSAERTGGSVSTLTIQRTQQEDSAVYLCASSLRSGFGKNSPLHFGNGTRLTVT.

The V gene is TRBV6-6, the J gene TRBJ1-1; D ambiguous. V was clipped by 5 bases and J by 6 bases, with 10 bases between them. Germline assignment: CDR1 MNHNY and CDR2 SVGAGI (reference sequence). This CDR3 is built from 12 residues. The CDR3, as DNA: TGTGCCAGCAGTAAGGTCGGGGCTGAAGCTTTCTTT. Its translation is CASSKVGAEAFF.

This rearrangement joins TRBV28 to TRBJ1-1; D not resolved. CDR1 is MDHEN and CDR2 is SYDVKM in the germline V gene. This CDR3 is 14 amino acids long. The V end lost 7 bases, the J end lost 5 bases, and 17 bases lay between the germline ends. For the CDR3, the DNA is TGTGCCAGCACTCCTTCGGGGTATGGGACTGAAGCTTTCTTT. It specifies CASTPSGYGTEAFF.

This clone is a singleton in its sample. The V gene is TRBV7-8, the J gene TRBJ1-5, with D possibly being TRBD1 (6 bases). V dropped 1 base and J dropped 6 bases, with 7 bases sitting between them. The CDR3 covers 13 residues. Germline V gives CDR1 SGHVS, CDR2 FQNEAQ. The CDR3 DNA follows: TGTGCCAGCAGCTTAGAGGGGGTTCAGCCCCAGCATTTT. Protein sequence: CASSLEGVQPQHF.

The chain joins TRBV14 to TRBJ2-7; no definite D call. The CDR3 runs to 11 residues. Trimming stripped 0 bases from V and 8 bases from J, with 5 bases between. Germline V lookup: CDR1 SGHDN, CDR2 FVKESK. The CDR3: CASSQEQKQYF. The CDR3 DNA reads TGTGCCAGCAGCCAAGAACAGAAGCAGTACTTC.

This chain joins TRBV5-4 and TRBJ1-5; TRBD1 might be the D (5 bases). V lost 4 bases and J lost 6, with 14 bases in between. Germline-derived CDR1 and CDR2 are SGHNT and YYREEE (reference sequence). CDR3 length: 14 residues. The CDR3 bases are TGTGCCAGCAGCGCTGGGGGGTCATCTCAGCCCCAGCATTTT. It yields the protein CASSAGGSSQPQHF.

J is TRBJ2-7 and V is TRBV5-1, with TRBD1 matching over 8 bases. The CDR3 runs to 16 residues. CDR1 and CDR2 (germline): SGHRS, YFSETQ. After removal of 4 bases from V and 0 bases from J, the junction contained 9 bases not matched to a gene. The CDR3 sequence: CASSPLTGVNSYEQYF. CDR3 in DNA: TGCGCCAGCAGCCCACTGACAGGGGTCAACTCCTACGAGCAGTACTTC.

V and J are TRBV12-3 or TRBV12-4 and TRBJ2-7; tentatively, D is TRBD1 (6 bases). V was pared by 7 bases and J by 3 bases, with 10 bases between. The CDR3 runs 12 residues. The CDR3 reads CASTLQGYEQYF. In DNA form, the CDR3 reads TGTGCCAGCACCTTACAGGGCTACGAGCAGTACTTC.

The chain is built from TRBV7-6 and TRBJ1-4; D might be TRBD1 (5 bases). CDR1 and CDR2 (germline): SGHVS, FNYEAQ. The CDR3 spans 13 residues. Trimming left V 3 bases short and J 8 bases short, with 10 bases between. This CDR3 is CASSFGGGEKLFF. The CDR3 DNA reads as TGTGCCAGCAGCTTCGGGGGAGGGGAAAAACTGTTTTTT.

This chain links TRBV6-5 with TRBJ1-1, with D possibly being TRBD1 (5 bases). The CDR3 contains 14 residues. Trimming left V 6 bases short and J 4 bases short, with 15 bases between. Germline V lookup: CDR1 MNHEY, CDR2 SVGAGI. CDR3 in DNA: TGTGCCAGCAGCCCGGGTGGGGCGGCCACTGAAGCTTTCTTT. Its translation is CASSPGGAATEAFF.

The chain uses TRBV18 and TRBJ2-2; maybe TRBD1 (5 bases). This CDR3 contains 16 residues. Germline V gene data show CDR1 as KGHSH and CDR2 as LQKENI. Between the trimmed V and J ends, which lost 6 bases and 2 bases, there was a span of 16 bases. The CDR3 DNA is TGTGCCAGCTCGAAAAAGGGGATATTTAACACCGGGGAGCTGTTTTTT. Protein sequence: CASSKKGIFNTGELFF.

V usage is TRBV3-1 (or the pseudogene TRBV3-2) and J usage is TRBJ1-2; 9 nucleotides match TRBD1. V trimming: 1 base; J trimming: 4 bases; junction bases outside the gene matches: 4. CDR3 size: 15 residues. Germline loops: CDR1 LGHDT, CDR2 YNNKEL (reference sequence). The CDR3 protein is CASSQGGTGPYGYTF. DNA of the CDR3: TGTGCCAGCAGCCAAGGCGGGACAGGGCCCTATGGCTACACCTTC.

This chain uses TRBV6-6 with TRBJ1-5; 7 bases align to TRBD1. The CDR3 extends over 14 amino acids. Germline assignment: CDR1 MNHNY and CDR2 SVGAGI (reference sequence). The ends lost 10 bases at V and 9 bases at J; junction bases unmatched: 15. CDR3 in DNA: TGTGCCACCTCATCGGGACAGCCGAAGGGGCCCCAGCATTTT. It specifies CATSSGQPKGPQHF.

The gene calls are TRBV30 and TRBJ1-2; D might be TRBD1 (5 bases). The germline gives CDR1 GTSNPN, CDR2 SVGIG (reference sequence). The V and J ends lost 2 bases and 4 bases respectively, with 14 bases between them. This CDR3 spans 14 amino acids. The DNA of the CDR3 is TGTGCCTGGAGTAAGGCAGGGCTACCCTATGGCTACACCTTC. It specifies CAWSKAGLPYGYTF.

The chain carries TRBV4-1 and TRBJ2-7, with TRBD2 matching over 14 bases. The V segment lost 5 bases and the J segment 2 bases; nucleotides outside the gene matches: 8. From germline, CDR1 is MGHRA and CDR2 YSYEKL. The CDR3 length is 17 residues. The CDR3 DNA reads TGCGCCAGCAGCTCTTCATCGACTAGCGGGGGGGCCTACGAGCAGTACTTC. Its protein product is CASSSSSTSGGAYEQYF.

Ten or more counts support this clone. The chain carries TRBV5-1 and TRBJ1-4, with unresolved D. Germline V lookup: CDR1 SGHRS, CDR2 YFSETQ. The CDR3 runs to 14 residues. V was shortened by 3 bases and J by 11 bases, with 17 bases between the two germline ends. The CDR3 here is CASSWRTRLGKLFF. The CDR3 DNA is TGCGCCAGCAGCTGGAGGACGAGGCTCGGGAAACTGTTTTTT.

The chain employs TRBV27 and TRBJ2-3, with TRBD2 matching over 7 bases. The V gene's germline CDR1 is MNHEY and CDR2 SMNVEV (reference sequence). This CDR3 is built from 15 residues. V shed 3 bases and J 1 base; nucleotides not matched to a gene: 4. DNA of the CDR3: TGTGCCAGCAGTTTTAGACGGGAGGGCACAGATACGCAGTATTTT. Translated, it gives CASSFRREGTDTQYF.

The CDR3 loop reads CASTQTSGSIYEQYF. The CDR3 nucleotides are TGTGCCAGTACCCAGACTAGCGGGAGTATCTACGAGCAGTACTTC. V usage is TRBV19 and J usage is TRBJ2-7; TRBD2 aligns across 12 bases. The length of the CDR3 is 15 residues. Per germline, CDR1 LNHDA and CDR2 SQIVND (reference sequence). V dropped 7 bases and J dropped 3; count of bases not matched to a gene: 7.

This chain uses TRBV28 with TRBJ2-7, with D maybe TRBD2 (6 bases). Per the germline V gene, CDR1 is MDHEN and CDR2 is SYDVKM. The CDR3 runs 13 residues. V was clipped by 6 bases and J by 2 bases, with 11 bases between them. CDR3 bases: TGTGCCAGCAGGGTAGCGGCTACCTACGAGCAGTACTTC. Protein sequence: CASRVAATYEQYF.

The table lists this clone with a count of one. The CDR3 DNA follows: TGTGCCAGCAGTTTAAACAGACAGCCCCAGCATTTT. It translates to CASSLNRQPQHF. The V gene is TRBV12-3 or TRBV12-4, the J gene TRBJ1-5; D gene unclear. V lost 2 bases and J lost 7, with 6 bases in between. The CDR3 has 12 amino acids.

This rearrangement joins TRBV19 to TRBJ1-2; TRBD1 matches at 7 bases. Germline trimming cut 3 bases from V and 3 bases from J; bases unmatched to any gene: 7. Germline V lookup: CDR1 LNHDA, CDR2 SQIVND (reference sequence). CDR3 length: 15 residues. CDR3 DNA sequence: TGTGCCAGTAGTATCGGGGGACAGACTTACTATGGCTACACCTTC. It codes for CASSIGGQTYYGYTF.